This T cell receptor beta chain originates from a study of human T cells and chemical hapten exposure. Overall study: Once 0.01% DPC had been applied to the upper back by patch test, readings were taken at 6 days.

This clonotype was observed many times. Its target is unknown. In the study's own analysis: Sample TCR totals centred on a median of around 92,000, ranging roughly 23,224 to 700,000. TCRdb re-called the RACE reads through MiXCR, storing one row per CDR3 protein. These V and J calls originate from TCRdb's pipeline instead of the authors' own analysis. Of 70,000 or so distinct CDR3 sequences listed, approximately 12% are singletons. Regarding the study as a whole: TCRs exceeding a frequency of 1 in 1000 stayed unchanged under DPC sensitization.

Time point indicated: patch test 3, about 24 weeks after DPC sensitization. Treatment denoted: therapeutic diphenylcyclopropenone sensitization with weekly scalp DPC. Extraction yielded total RNA from whole blood (unfractionated). This CDR3 has 15 amino acids. CDR1 LGHNA and CDR2 YSLEER come from the germline V gene. Trimming cost V 0 bases and J 0 bases, with 8 bases left between them. The starting material was whole blood, obtained in connection with sensitization to the hapten diphenylcyclopropenone (DPC). The TCR sequence derives from a woman in her forties or fifties with alopecia areata. Some clones in this sample may be carry-over from other donors' samples. This chain uses TRBV4-3 with TRBJ1-1, with D tentatively TRBD1 (5 bases). This CDR3 reads CASSQDPGMNTEAFF. The CDR3 DNA reads TGCGCCAGCAGCCAAGACCCAGGGATGAACACTGAAGCTTTCTTT.